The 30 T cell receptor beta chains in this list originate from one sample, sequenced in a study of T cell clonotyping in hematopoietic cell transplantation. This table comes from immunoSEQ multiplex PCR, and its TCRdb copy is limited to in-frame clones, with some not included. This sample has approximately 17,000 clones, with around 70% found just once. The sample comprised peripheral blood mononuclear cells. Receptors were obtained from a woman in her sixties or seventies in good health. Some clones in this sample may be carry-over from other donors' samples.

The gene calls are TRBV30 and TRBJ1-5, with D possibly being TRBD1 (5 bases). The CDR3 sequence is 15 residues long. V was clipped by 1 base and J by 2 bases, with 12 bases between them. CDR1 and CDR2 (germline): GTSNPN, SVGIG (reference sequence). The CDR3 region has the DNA TGTGCCTGGAGTGGAGGGATAGGGGGCAATCAGCCCCAGCATTTT. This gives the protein CAWSGGIGGNQPQHF.

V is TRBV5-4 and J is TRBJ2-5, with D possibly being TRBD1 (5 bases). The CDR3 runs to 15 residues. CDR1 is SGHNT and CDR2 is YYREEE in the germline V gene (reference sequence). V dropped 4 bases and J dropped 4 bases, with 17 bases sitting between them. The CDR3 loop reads CASSPTVQGLETQYF. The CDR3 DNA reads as TGTGCCAGCAGCCCAACCGTCCAGGGCCTAGAGACCCAGTACTTC.

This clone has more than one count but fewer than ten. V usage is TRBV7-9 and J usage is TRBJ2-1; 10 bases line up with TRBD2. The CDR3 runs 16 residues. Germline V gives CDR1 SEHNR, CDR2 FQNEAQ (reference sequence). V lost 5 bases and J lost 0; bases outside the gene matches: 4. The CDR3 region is CASSRTSGYSYNEQFF. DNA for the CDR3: TGTGCCAGCAGCAGGACTAGCGGATACTCCTACAATGAGCAGTTCTTC.

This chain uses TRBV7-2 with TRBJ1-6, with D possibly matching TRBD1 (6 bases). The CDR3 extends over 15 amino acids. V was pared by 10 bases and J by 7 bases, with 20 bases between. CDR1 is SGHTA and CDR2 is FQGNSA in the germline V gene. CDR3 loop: CATEGGGRLNSPLHF. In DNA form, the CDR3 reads TGTGCCACCGAGGGAGGGGGAAGACTCAATTCACCCCTCCACTTT.

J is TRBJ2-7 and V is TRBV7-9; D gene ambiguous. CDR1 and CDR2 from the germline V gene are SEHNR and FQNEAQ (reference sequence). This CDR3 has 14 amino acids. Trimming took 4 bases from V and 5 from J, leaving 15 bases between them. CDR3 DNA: TGTGCCAGCAGCTCAACATCGGAAGCCCACGAGCAGTACTTC. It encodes CASSSTSEAHEQYF.

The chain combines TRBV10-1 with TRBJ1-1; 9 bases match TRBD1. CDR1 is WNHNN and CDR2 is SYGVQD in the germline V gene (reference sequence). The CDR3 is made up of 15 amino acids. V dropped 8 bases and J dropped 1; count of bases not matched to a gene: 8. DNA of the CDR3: TGCGCCAGCCAGGGACAGGGAACGGAGAACACTGAAGCTTTCTTT. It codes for CASQGQGTENTEAFF.

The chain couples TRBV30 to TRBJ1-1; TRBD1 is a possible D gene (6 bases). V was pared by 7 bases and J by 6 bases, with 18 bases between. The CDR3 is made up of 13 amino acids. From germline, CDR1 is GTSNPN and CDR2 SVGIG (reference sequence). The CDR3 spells CAFRRGAWAEAFF. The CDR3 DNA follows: TGTGCCTTTCGACGGGGGGCTTGGGCTGAAGCTTTCTTT.

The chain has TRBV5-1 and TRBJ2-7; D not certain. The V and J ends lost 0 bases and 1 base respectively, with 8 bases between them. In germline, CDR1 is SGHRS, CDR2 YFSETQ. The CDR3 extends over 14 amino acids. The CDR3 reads CASSLDKGSYEQYF. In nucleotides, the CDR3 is TGCGCCAGCAGCTTGGACAAGGGTTCCTACGAGCAGTACTTC.

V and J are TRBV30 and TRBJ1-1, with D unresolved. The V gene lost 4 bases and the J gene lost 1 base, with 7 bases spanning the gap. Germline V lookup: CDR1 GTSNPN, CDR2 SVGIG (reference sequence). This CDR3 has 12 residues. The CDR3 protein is CAWKRENTEAFF. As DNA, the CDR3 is TGTGCCTGGAAGAGAGAGAACACTGAAGCTTTCTTT.

CDR3 residues: CAWSLGEGEKLFF. Here the CDR3 DNA reads TGTGCCTGGAGCCTAGGGGAGGGTGAAAAACTGTTTTTT. The chain recombines TRBV30 with TRBJ1-4; weak D call: TRBD1 (5 bases). Germline V gene lookup returns CDR1 GTSNPN and CDR2 SVGIG (reference sequence). CDR3 length: 13 amino acids. Trimming cost V 3 bases and J 7 bases, with 12 bases left between them.

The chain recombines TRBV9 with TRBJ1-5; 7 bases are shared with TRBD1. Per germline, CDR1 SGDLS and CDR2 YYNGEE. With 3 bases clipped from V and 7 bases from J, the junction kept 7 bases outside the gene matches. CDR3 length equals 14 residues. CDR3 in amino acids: CASSETGQEQPQHF. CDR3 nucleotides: TGTGCCAGCAGCGAGACAGGGCAGGAACAGCCCCAGCATTTT.

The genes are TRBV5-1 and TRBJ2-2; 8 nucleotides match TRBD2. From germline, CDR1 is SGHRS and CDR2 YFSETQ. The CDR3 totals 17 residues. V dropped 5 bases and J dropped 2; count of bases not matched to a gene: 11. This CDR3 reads CASSATKSGGNTGELFF. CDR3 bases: TGCGCCAGCAGTGCGACAAAGAGCGGGGGAAACACCGGGGAGCTGTTTTTT.

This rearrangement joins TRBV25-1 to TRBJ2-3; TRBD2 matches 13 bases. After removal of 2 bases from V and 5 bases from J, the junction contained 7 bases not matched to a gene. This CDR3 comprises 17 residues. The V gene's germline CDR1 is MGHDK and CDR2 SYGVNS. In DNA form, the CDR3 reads TGTGCCAGCAGTGAAGGTACTAGCGGGGGGGCGAGAGATACGCAGTATTTT. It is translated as CASSEGTSGGARDTQYF.

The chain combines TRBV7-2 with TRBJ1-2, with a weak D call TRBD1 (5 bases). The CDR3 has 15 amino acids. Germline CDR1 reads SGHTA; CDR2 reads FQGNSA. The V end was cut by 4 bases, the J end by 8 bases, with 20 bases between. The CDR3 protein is CASSSPVGRVEGYTF. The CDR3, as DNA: TGTGCCAGCAGCTCCCCCGTCGGCAGGGTCGAAGGCTACACCTTC.

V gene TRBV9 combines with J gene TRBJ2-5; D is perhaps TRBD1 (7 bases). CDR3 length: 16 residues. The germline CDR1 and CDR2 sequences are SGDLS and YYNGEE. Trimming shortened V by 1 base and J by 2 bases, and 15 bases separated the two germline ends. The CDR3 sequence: CASSVRQGGGQETQYF. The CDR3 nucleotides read TGTGCCAGCAGCGTAAGACAGGGAGGTGGACAAGAGACCCAGTACTTC. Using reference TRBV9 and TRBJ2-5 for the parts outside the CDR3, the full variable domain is DSGVTQTPKHLITATGQRVTLRCSPRSGDLSVYWYQQSLDQGLQFLIQYYNGEERAKGNILERFSAQQFPDLHSELNLSSLELGDSALYFCASSVRQGGGQETQYFGPGTRLLVL.

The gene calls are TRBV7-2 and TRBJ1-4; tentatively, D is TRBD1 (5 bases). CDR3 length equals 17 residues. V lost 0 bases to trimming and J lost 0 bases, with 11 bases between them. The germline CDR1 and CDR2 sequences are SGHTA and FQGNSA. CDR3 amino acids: CASSLAGRGSTNEKLFF. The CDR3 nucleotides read TGTGCCAGCAGCTTAGCGGGGAGGGGATCAACTAATGAAAAACTGTTTTTT.

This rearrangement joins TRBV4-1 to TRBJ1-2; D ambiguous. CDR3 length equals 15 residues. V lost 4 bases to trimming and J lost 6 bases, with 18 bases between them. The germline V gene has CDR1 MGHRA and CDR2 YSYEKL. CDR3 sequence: CASSPREGRSDGYTF. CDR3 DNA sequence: TGCGCCAGCAGCCCTCGGGAGGGTAGGTCGGATGGCTACACCTTC.

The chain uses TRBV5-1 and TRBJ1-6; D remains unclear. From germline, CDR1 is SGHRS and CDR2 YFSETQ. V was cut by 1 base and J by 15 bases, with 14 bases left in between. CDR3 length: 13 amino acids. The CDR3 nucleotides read TGCGCCAGCAGCTTGCTCAATTTCGGGGACCTCCACTTT. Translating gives CASSLLNFGDLHF.

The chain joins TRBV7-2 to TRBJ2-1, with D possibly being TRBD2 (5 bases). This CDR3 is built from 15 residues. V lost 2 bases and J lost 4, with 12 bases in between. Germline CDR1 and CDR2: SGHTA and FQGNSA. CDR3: CASSLTAGRYNEQFF. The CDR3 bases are TGTGCCAGCAGCTTAACGGCGGGCAGGTACAATGAGCAGTTCTTC.

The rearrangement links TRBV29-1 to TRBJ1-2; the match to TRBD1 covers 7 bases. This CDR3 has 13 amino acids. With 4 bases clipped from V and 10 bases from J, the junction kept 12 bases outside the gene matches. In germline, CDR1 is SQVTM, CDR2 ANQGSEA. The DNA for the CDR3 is TGCAGCGTTGCTGACAGGGCCGAGATTGACTACACCTTC. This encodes CSVADRAEIDYTF.

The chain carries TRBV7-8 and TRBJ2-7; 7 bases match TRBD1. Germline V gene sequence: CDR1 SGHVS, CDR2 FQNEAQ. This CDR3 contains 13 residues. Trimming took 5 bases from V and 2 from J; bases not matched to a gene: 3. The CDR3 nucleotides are TGTGCCAGCAGCGAAGGACAGGCCTACGAGCAGTACTTC. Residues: CASSEGQAYEQYF.

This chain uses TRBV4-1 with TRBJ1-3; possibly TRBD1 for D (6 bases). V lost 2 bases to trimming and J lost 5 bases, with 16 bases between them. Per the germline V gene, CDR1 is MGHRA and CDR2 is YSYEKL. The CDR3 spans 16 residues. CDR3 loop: CASSQPRGGERNTIYF. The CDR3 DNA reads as TGCGCCAGCAGCCAACCCAGGGGAGGGGAAAGAAACACCATATATTTT.

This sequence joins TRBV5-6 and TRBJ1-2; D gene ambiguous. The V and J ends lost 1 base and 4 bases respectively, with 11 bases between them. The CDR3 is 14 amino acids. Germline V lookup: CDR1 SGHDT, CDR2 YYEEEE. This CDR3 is CASSLKSGIYGYTF. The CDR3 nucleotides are TGTGCCAGCAGCTTGAAGTCTGGTATCTATGGCTACACCTTC.

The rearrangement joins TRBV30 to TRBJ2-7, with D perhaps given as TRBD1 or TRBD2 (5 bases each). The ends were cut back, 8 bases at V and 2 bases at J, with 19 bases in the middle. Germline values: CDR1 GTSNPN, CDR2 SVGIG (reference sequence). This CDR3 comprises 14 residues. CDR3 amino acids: CAGTARDPPYEQYF. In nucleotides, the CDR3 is TGTGCCGGGACGGCCAGGGACCCCCCCTACGAGCAGTACTTC.

The CDR3 nucleotides are TGTGCCAGCAGCCCAATACGGGGACGACGGGAAGGCTACACCTTC. It encodes CASSPIRGRREGYTF. The genes are TRBV11-2 and TRBJ1-2; tentative D call: TRBD1 (5 bases). Germline V gene data show CDR1 as SGHAT and CDR2 as FQNNGV. The CDR3 has 15 residues. The V end lost 5 bases, the J end lost 8 bases, and 21 bases lay between the germline ends.

The CDR3 DNA follows: TGTGCCAGCAGCCCCAAGGGGGGGGCACGCGAGCAGTACTTC. It specifies CASSPKGGAREQYF. The J gene is TRBJ2-7, the V gene TRBV7-2, with D possibly TRBD2 on 7 matching bases. Trimming cost V 5 bases and J 6 bases, with 17 bases left between them. The CDR3 is 14 residues long. The germline gives CDR1 SGHTA, CDR2 FQGNSA.

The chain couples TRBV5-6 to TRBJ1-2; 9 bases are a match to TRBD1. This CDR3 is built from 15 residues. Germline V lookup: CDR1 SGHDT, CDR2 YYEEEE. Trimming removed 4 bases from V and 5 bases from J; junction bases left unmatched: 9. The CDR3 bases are TGTGCCAGCAGCCTGGGACAGGGAGTCGATTATGGCTACACCTTC. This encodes CASSLGQGVDYGYTF.

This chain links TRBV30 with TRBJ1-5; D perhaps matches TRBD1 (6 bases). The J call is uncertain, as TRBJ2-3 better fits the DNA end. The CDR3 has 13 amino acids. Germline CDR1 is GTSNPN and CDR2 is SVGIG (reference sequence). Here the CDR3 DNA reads TGTGCCTCAGGGGCGTCGGGCGGTCAGCCCCAGTATTTT. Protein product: CASGASGGQPQYF.

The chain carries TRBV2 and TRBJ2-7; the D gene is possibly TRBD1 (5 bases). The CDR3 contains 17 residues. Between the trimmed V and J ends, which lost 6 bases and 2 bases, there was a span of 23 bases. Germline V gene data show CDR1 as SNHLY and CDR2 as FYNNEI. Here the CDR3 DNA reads TGTGCCAGCAGCCAGGCGGCAGAAGACAGTGACACCTACGAGCAGTACTTC. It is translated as CASSQAAEDSDTYEQYF.

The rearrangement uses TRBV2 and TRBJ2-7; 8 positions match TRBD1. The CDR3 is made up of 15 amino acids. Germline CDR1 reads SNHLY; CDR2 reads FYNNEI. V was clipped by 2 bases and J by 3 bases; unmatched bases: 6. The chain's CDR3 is CASSEHGTGDYEQYF. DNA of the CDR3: TGTGCCAGCAGTGAACACGGGACAGGCGACTACGAGCAGTACTTC.